The clone carrying this T cell receptor beta chain was seen many times. With 3 bases clipped from V and 5 bases from J, the junction kept 6 bases outside the gene matches. CDR3 length equals 14 residues. Germline CDR1 reads SGHRS; CDR2 reads YFSETQ. TCRs were amplified for approximately 21 PCR cycles with a constant-region primer and V-primer adapter. TCRdb re-called the reads with MiXCR, one entry per CDR3 protein. In the table there are about 52,000 distinct CDR3 sequences, 33% of which are singletons. Specified time point: after trial treatment. Treatment described: LDRT plus nivolumab, ipilimumab, low-dose cyclophosphamide and aspirin (RACIN trial). Patients with advanced, tumor-infiltrating lymphocyte-negative solid tumors were eligible. This entry belongs to a study of low-dose radiotherapy and immunotherapy resistance in tumors.

The starting material was PBMCs, obtained after low-dose radiotherapy plus immunotherapy. The V gene is TRBV5-1, the J gene TRBJ2-7, with 9 bases aligning to TRBD1. The origin of this receptor is a male donor with rectosigmoid adenocarcinoma. The CDR3 DNA is TGCGCCAGCAGCTGGACAGGGGACCAAAACGAGCAGTACTTC. It translates to CASSWTGDQNEQYF.